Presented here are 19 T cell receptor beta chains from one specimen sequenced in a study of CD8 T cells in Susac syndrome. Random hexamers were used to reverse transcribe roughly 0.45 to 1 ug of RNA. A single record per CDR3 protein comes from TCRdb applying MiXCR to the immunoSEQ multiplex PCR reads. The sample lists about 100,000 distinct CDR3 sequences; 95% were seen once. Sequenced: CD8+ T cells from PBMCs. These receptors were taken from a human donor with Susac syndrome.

The CDR3 DNA is TGTGCCAGCAGGGCGACAGGGGTCACAGATACGCAGTATTTT. It specifies CASRATGVTDTQYF. The rearrangement joins TRBV6-4 to TRBJ2-3; 8 nucleotides match TRBD1. The CDR3 covers 14 residues. After removal of 6 bases from V and 2 bases from J, the junction contained 4 bases not matched to a gene. CDR1 is MRHNA and CDR2 is SNTAGT in the germline V gene.

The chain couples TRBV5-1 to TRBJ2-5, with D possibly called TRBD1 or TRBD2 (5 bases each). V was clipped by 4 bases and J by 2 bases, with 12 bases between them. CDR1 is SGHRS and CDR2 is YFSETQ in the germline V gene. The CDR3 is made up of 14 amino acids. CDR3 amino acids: CASSQGRLQETQYF. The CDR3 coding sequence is TGCGCCAGCAGCCAGGGACGGCTTCAAGAGACCCAGTACTTC.

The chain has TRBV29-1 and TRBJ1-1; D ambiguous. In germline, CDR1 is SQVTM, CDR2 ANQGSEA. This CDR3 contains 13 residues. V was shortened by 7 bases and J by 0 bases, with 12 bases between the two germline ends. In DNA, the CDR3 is TGCAGCGGAAGGGAGGATATGAACACTGAAGCTTTCTTT. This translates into CSGREDMNTEAFF.

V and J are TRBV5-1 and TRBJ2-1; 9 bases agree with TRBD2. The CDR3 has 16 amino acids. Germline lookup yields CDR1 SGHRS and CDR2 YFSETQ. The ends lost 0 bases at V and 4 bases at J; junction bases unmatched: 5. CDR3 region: CASSLEASGVYNEQFF. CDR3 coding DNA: TGCGCCAGCAGCTTGGAAGCTAGCGGGGTATACAATGAGCAGTTCTTC.

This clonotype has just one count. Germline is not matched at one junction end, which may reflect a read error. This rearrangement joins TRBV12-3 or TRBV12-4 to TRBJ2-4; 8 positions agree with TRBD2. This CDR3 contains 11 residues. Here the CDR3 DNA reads TGTGCCAGCAGTTCCCCGGGACTAGTCTTCTTC. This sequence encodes CASSSPGLVFF.

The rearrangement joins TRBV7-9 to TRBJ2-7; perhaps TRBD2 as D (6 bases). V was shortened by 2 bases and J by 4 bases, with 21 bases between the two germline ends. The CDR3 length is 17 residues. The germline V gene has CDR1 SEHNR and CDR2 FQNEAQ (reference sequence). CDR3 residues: CASSLFGRRNGGYEQYF. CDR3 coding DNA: TGTGCCAGCAGCTTATTCGGCCGACGAAACGGAGGGTACGAGCAGTACTTC.

The CDR3 loop reads CASSAEWEQFF. CDR3 sequence (DNA): TGTGCCAGCAGCGCGGAGTGGGAGCAGTTCTTC. This chain connects TRBV9 to TRBJ2-1; D is uncertain. Germline loops: CDR1 SGDLS, CDR2 YYNGEE. V was trimmed by 3 bases and J by 10 bases, leaving 8 bases between them. This CDR3 is built from 11 residues.

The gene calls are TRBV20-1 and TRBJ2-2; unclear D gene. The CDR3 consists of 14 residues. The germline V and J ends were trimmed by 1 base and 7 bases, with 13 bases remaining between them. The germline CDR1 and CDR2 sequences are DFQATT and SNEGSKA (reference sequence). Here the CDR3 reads CSARGTFDGGELFF. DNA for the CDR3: TGCAGTGCTAGAGGAACGTTTGATGGCGGGGAGCTGTTTTTT.

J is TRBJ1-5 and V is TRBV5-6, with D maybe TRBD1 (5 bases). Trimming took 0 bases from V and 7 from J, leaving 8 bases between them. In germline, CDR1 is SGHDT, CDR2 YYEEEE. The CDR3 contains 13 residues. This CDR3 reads CASSLGRDQPQHF. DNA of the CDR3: TGTGCCAGCAGCTTGGGCAGGGACCAGCCCCAGCATTTT.

The CDR3 sequence: CASSYANKGQAAFF. The CDR3 DNA reads TGTGCCAGCAGTTACGCGAACAAGGGACAGGCGGCTTTCTTT. The chain employs TRBV6-2 or TRBV6-3 and TRBJ1-1; 8 bases agree with TRBD1. CDR1 is MNHEY, CDR2 SVGEGT, per germline. The CDR3 has 14 amino acids. Trimming removed 2 bases from V and 11 bases from J; junction bases left unmatched: 10.

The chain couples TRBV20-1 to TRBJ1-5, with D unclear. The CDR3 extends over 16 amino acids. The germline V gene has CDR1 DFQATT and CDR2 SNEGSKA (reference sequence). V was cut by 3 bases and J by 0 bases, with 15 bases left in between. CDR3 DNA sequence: TGCAGTGCTAGTCTAGGGTCGGGCTATAGCAATCAGCCCCAGCATTTT. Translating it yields CSASLGSGYSNQPQHF.

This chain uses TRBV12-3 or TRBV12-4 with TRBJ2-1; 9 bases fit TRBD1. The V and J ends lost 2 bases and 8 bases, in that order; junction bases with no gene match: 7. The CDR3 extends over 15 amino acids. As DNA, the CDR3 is TGTGCCAGCAGTTTAAAACAGGGGGCTCAGGATGAGCAGTTCTTC. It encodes CASSLKQGAQDEQFF.

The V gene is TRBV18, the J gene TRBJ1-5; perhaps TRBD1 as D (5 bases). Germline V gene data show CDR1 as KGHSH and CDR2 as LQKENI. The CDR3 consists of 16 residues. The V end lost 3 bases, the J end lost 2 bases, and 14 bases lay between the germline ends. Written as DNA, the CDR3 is TGTGCCAGCTCACCCCGGGGGGGGAACGGCAATCAGCCCCAGCATTTT. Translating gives CASSPRGGNGNQPQHF.

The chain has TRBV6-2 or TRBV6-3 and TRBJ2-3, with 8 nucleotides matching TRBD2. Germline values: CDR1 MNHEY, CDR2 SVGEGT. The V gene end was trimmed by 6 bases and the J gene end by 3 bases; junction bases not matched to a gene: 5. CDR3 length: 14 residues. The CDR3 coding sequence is TGTGCCAGCAGCCACAGCGGGAGTACAGATACGCAGTATTTT. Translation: CASSHSGSTDTQYF.

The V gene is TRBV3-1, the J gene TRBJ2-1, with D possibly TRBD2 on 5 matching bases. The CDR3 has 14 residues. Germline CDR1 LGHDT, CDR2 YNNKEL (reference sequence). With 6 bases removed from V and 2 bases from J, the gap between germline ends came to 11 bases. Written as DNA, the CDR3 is TGTGCCAGCAGGCCGGGGAGCACCTACAATGAGCAGTTCTTC. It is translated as CASRPGSTYNEQFF.

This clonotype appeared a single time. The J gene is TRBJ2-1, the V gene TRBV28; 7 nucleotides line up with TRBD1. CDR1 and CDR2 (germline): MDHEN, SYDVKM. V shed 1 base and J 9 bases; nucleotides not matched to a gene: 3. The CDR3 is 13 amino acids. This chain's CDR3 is CASSLSGGTEQFF. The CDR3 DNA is TGTGCCAGCAGTTTATCAGGGGGAACTGAGCAGTTCTTC.

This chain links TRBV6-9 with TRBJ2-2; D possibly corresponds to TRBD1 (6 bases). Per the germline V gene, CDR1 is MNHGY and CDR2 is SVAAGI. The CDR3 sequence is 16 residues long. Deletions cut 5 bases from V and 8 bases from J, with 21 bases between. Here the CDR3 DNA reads TGTGCCAGCAGTCGGCGACAGGAGCCGAGATGGGGGGAGCTGTTTTTT. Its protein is CASSRRQEPRWGELFF.

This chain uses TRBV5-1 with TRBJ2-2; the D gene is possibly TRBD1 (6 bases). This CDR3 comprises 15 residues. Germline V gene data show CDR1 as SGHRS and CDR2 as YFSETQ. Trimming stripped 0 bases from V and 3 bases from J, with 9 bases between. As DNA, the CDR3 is TGCGCCAGCAGCTTGGAAACAGGGCACACCGGGGAGCTGTTTTTT. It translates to CASSLETGHTGELFF.

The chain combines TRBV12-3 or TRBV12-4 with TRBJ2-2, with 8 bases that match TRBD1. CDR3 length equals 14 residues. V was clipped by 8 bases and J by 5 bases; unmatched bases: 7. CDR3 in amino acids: CASGGQVETGELFF. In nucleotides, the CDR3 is TGTGCCAGCGGGGGACAGGTAGAAACCGGGGAGCTGTTTTTT.